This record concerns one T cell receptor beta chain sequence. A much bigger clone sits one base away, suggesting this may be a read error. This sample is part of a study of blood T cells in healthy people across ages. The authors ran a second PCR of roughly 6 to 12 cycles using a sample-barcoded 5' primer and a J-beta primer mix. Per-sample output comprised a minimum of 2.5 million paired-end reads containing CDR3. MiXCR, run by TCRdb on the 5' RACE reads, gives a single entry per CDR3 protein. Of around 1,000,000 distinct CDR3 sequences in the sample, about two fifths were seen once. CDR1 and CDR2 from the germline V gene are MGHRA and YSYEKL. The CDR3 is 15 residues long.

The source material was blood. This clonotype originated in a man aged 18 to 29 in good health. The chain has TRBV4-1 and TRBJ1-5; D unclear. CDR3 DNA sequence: TGCGTCAGCAGCCAAACGGCCGGAGGCAATCAGCCCCAGCATTTT. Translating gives CVSSQTAGGNQPQHF.